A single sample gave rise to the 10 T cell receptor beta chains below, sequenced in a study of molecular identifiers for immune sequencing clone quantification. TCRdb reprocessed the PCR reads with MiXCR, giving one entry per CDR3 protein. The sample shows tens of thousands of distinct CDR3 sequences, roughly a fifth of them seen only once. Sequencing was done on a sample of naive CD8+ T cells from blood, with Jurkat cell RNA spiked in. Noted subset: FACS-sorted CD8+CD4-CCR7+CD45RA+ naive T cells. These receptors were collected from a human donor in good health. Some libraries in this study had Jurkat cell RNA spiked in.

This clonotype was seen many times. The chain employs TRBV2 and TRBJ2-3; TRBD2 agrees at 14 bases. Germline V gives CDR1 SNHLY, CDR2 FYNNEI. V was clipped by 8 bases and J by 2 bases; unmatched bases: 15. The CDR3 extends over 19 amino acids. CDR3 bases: TGTGCCAGCGGCGGGGTACCGGGACTAGCGGGGGACCCCACAGATACGCAGTATTTT. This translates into CASGGVPGLAGDPTDTQYF. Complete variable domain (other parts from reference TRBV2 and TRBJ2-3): EPEVTQTPSHQVTQMGQEVILRCVPISNHLYFYWYRQILGQKVEFLVSFYNNEISEKSEIFDDQFSVERPDGSNFTLKIRSTKLEDSAMYFCASGGVPGLAGDPTDTQYFGPGTRLTVL.

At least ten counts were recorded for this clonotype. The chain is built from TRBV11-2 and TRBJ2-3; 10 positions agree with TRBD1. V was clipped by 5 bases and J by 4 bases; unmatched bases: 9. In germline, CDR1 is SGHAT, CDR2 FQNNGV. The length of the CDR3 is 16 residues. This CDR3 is CASSKRWDRGADTQYF. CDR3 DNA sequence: TGTGCCAGCAGCAAGCGCTGGGACAGGGGTGCAGATACGCAGTATTTT. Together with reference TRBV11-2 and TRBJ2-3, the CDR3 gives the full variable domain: EAGVAQSPRYKIIEKRQSVAFWCNPISGHATLYWYQQILGQGPKLLIQFQNNGVVDDSQLPKDRFSAERLKGVDSTLKIQPAKLEDSAVYLCASSKRWDRGADTQYFGPGTRLTVL.

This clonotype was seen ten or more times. CDR3 amino acids: CASSSYRGMVDTEAFF. In DNA, the CDR3 is TGTGCCAGCAGTTCGTACAGGGGGATGGTCGACACTGAAGCTTTCTTT. This chain joins TRBV6-2 or TRBV6-3 and TRBJ1-1, with 8 bases lining up with TRBD1. The CDR3 is 16 residues long. V was pared by 4 bases and J by 3 bases, with 10 bases of the junction left unmatched. Germline V gene data show CDR1 as MNHEY and CDR2 as SVGEGT.

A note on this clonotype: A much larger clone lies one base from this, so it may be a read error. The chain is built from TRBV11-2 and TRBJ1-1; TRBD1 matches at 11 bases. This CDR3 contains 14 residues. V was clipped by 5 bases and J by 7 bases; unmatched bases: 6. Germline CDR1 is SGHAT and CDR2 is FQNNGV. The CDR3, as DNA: TGTGCCAGCAGCCCCGGACAGGGGGCTATTGAAGCTTTCTTT. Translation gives CASSPGQGAIEAFF.

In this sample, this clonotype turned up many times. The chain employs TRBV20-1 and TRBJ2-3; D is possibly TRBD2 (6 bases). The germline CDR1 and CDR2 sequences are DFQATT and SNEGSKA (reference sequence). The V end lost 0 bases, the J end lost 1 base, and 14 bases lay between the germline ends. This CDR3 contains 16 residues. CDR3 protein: CSARDLAGLGTDTQYF. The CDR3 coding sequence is TGCAGTGCTAGAGATCTGGCGGGGCTCGGCACAGATACGCAGTATTTT.

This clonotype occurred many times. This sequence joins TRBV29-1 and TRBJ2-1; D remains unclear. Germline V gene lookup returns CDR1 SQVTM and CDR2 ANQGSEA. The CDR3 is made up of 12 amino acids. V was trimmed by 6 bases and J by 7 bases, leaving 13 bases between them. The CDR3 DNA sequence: TGCAGCGTCGGTACGGTTGCGAATGAGCAGTTCTTC. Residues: CSVGTVANEQFF.

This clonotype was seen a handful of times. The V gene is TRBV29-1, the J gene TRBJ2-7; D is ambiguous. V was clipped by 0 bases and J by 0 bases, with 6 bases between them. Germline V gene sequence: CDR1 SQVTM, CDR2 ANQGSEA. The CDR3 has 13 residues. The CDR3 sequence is CSVEDVHSYEQYF. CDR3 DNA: TGCAGCGTTGAAGATGTACACTCCTACGAGCAGTACTTC.

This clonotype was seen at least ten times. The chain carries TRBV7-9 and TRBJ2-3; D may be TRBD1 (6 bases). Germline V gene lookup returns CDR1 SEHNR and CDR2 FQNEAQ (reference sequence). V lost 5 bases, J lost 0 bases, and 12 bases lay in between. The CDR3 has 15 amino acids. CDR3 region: CASSRSDSSTDTQYF. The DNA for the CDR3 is TGTGCCAGCAGCCGATCGGACAGTAGCACAGATACGCAGTATTTT.

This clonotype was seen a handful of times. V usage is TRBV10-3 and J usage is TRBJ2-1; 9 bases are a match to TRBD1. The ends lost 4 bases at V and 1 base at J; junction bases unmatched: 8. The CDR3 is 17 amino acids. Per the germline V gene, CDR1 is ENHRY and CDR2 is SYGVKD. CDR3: CAISVRDRVASYNEQFF. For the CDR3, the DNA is TGTGCCATCAGTGTCCGGGACAGGGTAGCGTCCTACAATGAGCAGTTCTTC.

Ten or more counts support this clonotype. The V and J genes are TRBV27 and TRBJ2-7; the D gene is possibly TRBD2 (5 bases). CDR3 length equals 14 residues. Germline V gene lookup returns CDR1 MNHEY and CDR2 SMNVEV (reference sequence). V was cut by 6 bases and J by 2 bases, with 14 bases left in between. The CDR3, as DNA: TGTGCCAGCAGCATTCGCGGGCACACCTACGAGCAGTACTTC. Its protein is CASSIRGHTYEQYF.